These 32 T cell receptor beta chains were sequenced from one sample in a study of T cell repertoires in cytomegalovirus infection. TCRdb recomputed calls from the reads with MiXCR, one row per CDR3 protein. The sample lists a few hundred thousand distinct CDR3 sequences; almost 30% were seen once. These receptors have no identified antigens. The sequencing used cultured PBMCs, collected from culture after CMV antigen stimulation. Receptors were obtained from a human donor in good health (CMV status not recorded). Some clones in this sample may be carry-over from other donors' samples.

This clonotype appeared a few times. The chain is built from TRBV24-1 and TRBJ2-1; 9 bases are a match to TRBD2. Germline CDR1 reads KGHDR; CDR2 reads SFDVKD. The V gene end was trimmed by 10 bases and the J gene end by 8 bases; junction bases not matched to a gene: 5. The CDR3 has 12 residues. The CDR3 sequence: CATGREGDEQFF. CDR3 in DNA: TGTGCCACTGGGCGGGAGGGAGATGAGCAGTTCTTC.

The chain employs TRBV19 and TRBJ2-1, with D perhaps TRBD1 or TRBD2 (5 bases each). From germline, CDR1 is LNHDA and CDR2 SQIVND (reference sequence). With 3 bases removed from V and 0 bases from J, the gap between germline ends came to 9 bases. This CDR3 has 15 amino acids. CDR3 protein: CASSIEGSSYNEQFF. CDR3 in DNA: TGTGCCAGTAGTATCGAGGGGAGCTCCTACAATGAGCAGTTCTTC.

This clonotype was counted a few times. The chain combines TRBV7-6 with TRBJ1-1, with a possible D match to TRBD1 (6 bases). Germline V lookup: CDR1 SGHVS, CDR2 FNYEAQ. V lost 5 bases, J lost 3 bases, and 19 bases lay in between. This CDR3 contains 16 residues. In nucleotides, the CDR3 is TGTGCCAGCAGCCCCTCCAGAATACGACAGGACACTGAAGCTTTCTTT. As protein: CASSPSRIRQDTEAFF.

V and J are TRBV12-3 or TRBV12-4 and TRBJ2-3, with 7 bases that match TRBD2. There are 15 residues in the CDR3. J lost 0 bases, V lost 7 bases, and 7 bases had no gene match. The CDR3 sequence is CASKRDYESTDTQYF. In DNA, the CDR3 is TGTGCCAGCAAAAGGGACTACGAAAGCACAGATACGCAGTATTTT.

This clonotype has just a few counts. The chain links TRBV28 to TRBJ1-1, with D unclear. Germline values: CDR1 MDHEN, CDR2 SYDVKM. V was trimmed by 4 bases and J by 5 bases, leaving 20 bases between them. The CDR3 has 16 residues. This chain's CDR3 is CASSSAASQRETEAFF. The CDR3 coding sequence is TGTGCCAGCAGTTCGGCCGCGAGTCAGCGGGAGACTGAAGCTTTCTTT.

This clonotype was observed at least ten times. The rearrangement joins TRBV11-3 to TRBJ1-1; 9 bases fit TRBD1. The V and J ends lost 1 base and 5 bases, in that order; junction bases with no gene match: 8. CDR3 length: 16 amino acids. Germline V lookup: CDR1 SGHNT, CDR2 YENEEA. The CDR3 DNA is TGTGCCAGCAGCTTAGGAGGAAGTGGACAGGGGACTGAAGCTTTCTTT. Its protein product is CASSLGGSGQGTEAFF.

The J gene is TRBJ2-5, the V gene TRBV10-3, with D perhaps matching TRBD1 or TRBD2 (6 bases each). CDR3 length equals 12 residues. The V gene's germline CDR1 is ENHRY and CDR2 SYGVKD. Trimming removed 10 bases at V and 3 bases at J, with 12 bases between. As DNA, the CDR3 is TGTGCCACGGGGGCGGAGGAAGAGACCCAGTACTTC. Its protein is CATGAEEETQYF.

The chain links TRBV15 to TRBJ2-4; D remains unclear. CDR1 and CDR2 from the germline V gene are LNHNV and YYDKDF (reference sequence). Trimming took 0 bases from V and 1 from J, leaving 13 bases between them. The CDR3 consists of 17 residues. The CDR3 coding sequence is TGTGCCACCAGCAGAGAAAGGCTGGTTAGGGCCAAAAACATTCAGTACTTC. Protein: CATSRERLVRAKNIQYF.

The J gene is TRBJ2-1, the V gene TRBV5-4; 7 bases fit TRBD1. Per the germline V gene, CDR1 is SGHNT and CDR2 is YYREEE (reference sequence). V lost 3 bases and J lost 10; bases outside the gene matches: 13. CDR3 length: 15 residues. The CDR3 DNA reads as TGTGCCAGCAGCTGGAGTCGACAGGGAGTGGGAGAGCAGTTCTTC. Translating gives CASSWSRQGVGEQFF.

This clonotype was picked up a small number of times. The V gene is TRBV28, the J gene TRBJ1-1; possibly TRBD1 for D (6 bases). V lost 3 bases, J lost 0 bases, and 17 bases lay in between. Looked up from germline, CDR1 is MDHEN and CDR2 is SYDVKM. The CDR3 covers 17 residues. The CDR3 sequence is CASSFTRGLFMNTEAFF. The CDR3 DNA reads TGTGCCAGCAGTTTTACCCGGGGGCTCTTCATGAACACTGAAGCTTTCTTT. Filled out from reference TRBV28 and TRBJ1-1, the complete variable domain reads DVKVTQSSRYLVKRTGEKVFLECVQDMDHENMFWYRQDPGLGLRLIYFSYDVKMKEKGDIPEGYSVSREKKERFSLILESASTNQTSMYLCASSFTRGLFMNTEAFFGQGTRLTVV.

This clonotype was seen a few times. V usage is TRBV7-6 and J usage is TRBJ2-1; TRBD2 is a possible D gene (6 bases). Trimming removed 1 base at V and 3 bases at J, with 16 bases between. Per the germline V gene, CDR1 is SGHVS and CDR2 is FNYEAQ. This CDR3 region has 17 residues. The CDR3 DNA reads TGTGCCAGCAGCTTAGTTCTGACGGGAGCTGGCTACAATGAGCAGTTCTTC. As protein: CASSLVLTGAGYNEQFF.

The gene calls are TRBV6-6 and TRBJ1-2, with unresolved D. V lost 5 bases and J lost 4, with 5 bases in between. The CDR3 sequence is 11 residues long. Germline loops: CDR1 MNHNY, CDR2 SVGAGI (reference sequence). The CDR3 is CASSQVYGYTF. CDR3 nucleotide sequence: TGTGCCAGCAGTCAGGTCTATGGCTACACCTTC.

In DNA, the CDR3 is TGCAGTGCTAGAGATCTCGGGAGGGCGTTGTATGGCTACACCTTC. Protein: CSARDLGRALYGYTF. This chain connects TRBV20-1 to TRBJ1-2; no clear D gene. V lost 0 bases and J 5 bases, leaving 16 bases between the germline ends. Germline V gives CDR1 DFQATT, CDR2 SNEGSKA (reference sequence). The CDR3 is 15 amino acids.

This clonotype turned up a few times. The chain joins TRBV7-2 to TRBJ1-6; D remains unclear. The CDR3 sequence is 11 residues long. Germline V gene lookup returns CDR1 SGHTA and CDR2 FQGNSA. Deletions cut 5 bases from V and 10 bases from J, with 6 bases between. CDR3 sequence reads: CASSPGSPLHF. DNA of the CDR3: TGTGCCAGCAGCCCGGGGTCACCCCTCCACTTT. Filled out from reference TRBV7-2 and TRBJ1-6, the complete variable domain reads GAGVSQSPSNKVTEKGKDVELRCDPISGHTALYWYRQSLGQGLEFLIYFQGNSAPDKSGLPSDRFSAERTGGSVSTLTIQRTQQEDSAVYLCASSPGSPLHFGNGTRLTVT.

A few counts support this clonotype. The junction differs from germline at one of its ends, possibly a read error. The V and J genes are TRBV7-8 and TRBJ2-7; D perhaps matches TRBD1 (6 bases). Germline V gene sequence: CDR1 SGHVS, CDR2 FQNEAQ. CDR3 length: 14 residues. The DNA for the CDR3 is TGTGCAAGAAGCTGGGACACCCCTGGCGACGAGCCGTACTTC. Residues: CARSWDTPGDEPYF. Combining the CDR3 with reference TRBV7-8 and TRBJ2-7 gives the whole variable domain GAGVSQSPRYKVAKRGQDVALRCDPISGHVSLFWYQQALGQGPEFLTYFQNEAQLDKSGLPSDRFFAERPEGSVSTLKIQRTQQEDSAVYLCARSWDTPGDEPYFGPGTRLTVT.

This chain uses TRBV15 with TRBJ2-3; 8 bases are a match to TRBD2. The germline V gene has CDR1 LNHNV and CDR2 YYDKDF (reference sequence). This CDR3 is built from 16 residues. J lost 2 bases, V lost 1 base, and 5 bases had no gene match. DNA for the CDR3: TGTGCCACCAGCAGAGTGAACGGGGGGGTCACAGATACGCAGTATTTT. Its protein is CATSRVNGGVTDTQYF.

This clonotype was recorded a few times. J is TRBJ2-7 and V is TRBV12-3 or TRBV12-4; D is perhaps TRBD1 or TRBD2 (5 bases each). This CDR3 region has 15 residues. Trimming removed 4 bases at V and 5 bases at J, with 18 bases between. This chain's CDR3 is CASSSGTAPVHEQYF. The CDR3 coding sequence is TGTGCCAGCAGTTCTGGGACCGCCCCTGTCCACGAGCAGTACTTC.

V usage is TRBV19 and J usage is TRBJ2-3; no clear D. This CDR3 contains 13 residues. Germline V gives CDR1 LNHDA, CDR2 SQIVND (reference sequence). V lost 3 bases and J lost 2, with 6 bases in between. Here the CDR3 DNA reads TGTGCCAGTAGTATGACACTCACAGATACGCAGTATTTT. Protein: CASSMTLTDTQYF. Full variable domain (outside the CDR3, taken from reference TRBV19 and TRBJ2-3): DGGITQSPKYLFRKEGQNVTLSCEQNLNHDAMYWYRQDPGQGLRLIYYSQIVNDFQKGDIAEGYSVSREKKESFPLTVTSAQKNPTAFYLCASSMTLTDTQYFGPGTRLTVL.

This chain joins TRBV7-3 and TRBJ2-1; D is ambiguous. Germline CDR1 SGHTA, CDR2 FQGTGA. The CDR3 runs to 13 residues. Trimming cost V 2 bases and J 5 bases, with 7 bases left between them. The chain's CDR3 is CASSLGKNNEQFF. The CDR3 coding sequence is TGTGCCAGCAGCTTAGGGAAAAACAATGAGCAGTTCTTC.

This clonotype has just a few counts. V usage is TRBV24-1 and J usage is TRBJ1-4; no reliable D call. Germline CDR1 and CDR2: KGHDR and SFDVKD. This CDR3 has 11 residues. Trimming cost V 2 bases and J 10 bases, with 4 bases left between them. CDR3 DNA: TGTGCCACCAGTGATTCTGGAAAACTGTTTTTT. Translated: CATSDSGKLFF.

J is TRBJ1-2 and V is TRBV5-6; TRBD1 matches 7 bases. The trim removed 1 base at V and 2 bases at J, leaving 5 bases unmatched. This CDR3 comprises 15 residues. Germline V gene lookup returns CDR1 SGHDT and CDR2 YYEEEE. CDR3 DNA: TGTGCCAGCAGCTTGAAACCGACAGGGAACTATGGCTACACCTTC. Encoded protein: CASSLKPTGNYGYTF.

V is TRBV19 and J is TRBJ2-2, with TRBD2 as a possible D gene (7 bases). Germline CDR1 reads LNHDA; CDR2 reads SQIVND (reference sequence). V dropped 0 bases and J dropped 4 bases, with 15 bases sitting between them. This CDR3 spans 17 amino acids. The DNA for the CDR3 is TGTGCCAGTAGTATAGATAGAGCAAGGGGGGGCACCGGGGAGCTGTTTTTT. Translated: CASSIDRARGGTGELFF.

This clonotype has only a few counts. This chain connects TRBV9 to TRBJ1-1; unclear D gene. CDR3 length: 13 amino acids. The V end was cut by 7 bases, the J end by 3 bases, with 13 bases between. Germline V gives CDR1 SGDLS, CDR2 YYNGEE. The CDR3 DNA reads as TGTGCCAGCGGAAAAGATAGGGACACTGAAGCTTTCTTT. As protein: CASGKDRDTEAFF.

The genes are TRBV7-6 and TRBJ1-4, with 8 bases matching TRBD1. This CDR3 is built from 17 residues. CDR1 and CDR2 from the germline V gene are SGHVS and FNYEAQ. Losses at the gene ends were 2 bases for V and 4 bases for J; bases not matched to a gene: 9. The CDR3 region is CASSLFPPTGDNEKLFF. CDR3 nucleotides: TGTGCCAGCAGCTTATTTCCCCCGACAGGGGATAATGAAAAACTGTTTTTT. The whole variable domain, filled in from reference TRBV7-6 and TRBJ1-4, reads GAGVSQSPRYKVTKRGQDVALRCDPISGHVSLYWYRQALGQGPEFLTYFNYEAQQDKSGLPNDRFSAERPEGSISTLTIQRTEQRDSAMYRCASSLFPPTGDNEKLFFGSGTQLSVL.

This clonotype has a handful of counts. The DNA for the CDR3 is TGTGCCAGCAGCTTAGTTTCTAGCTTGCCCTTCGCGAACACCGGGGAGCTGTTTTTT. It is translated as CASSLVSSLPFANTGELFF. The chain carries TRBV7-8 and TRBJ2-2; maybe TRBD2 (5 bases). This CDR3 is 19 amino acids long. The ends were cut back, 1 base at V and 0 bases at J, with 18 bases in the middle. Germline lookup yields CDR1 SGHVS and CDR2 FQNEAQ.

This clonotype turned up a few times. The rearrangement uses TRBV2 and TRBJ2-5; D is possibly TRBD2 (6 bases). The CDR3 is 15 amino acids. V lost 2 bases to trimming and J lost 5 bases, with 15 bases between them. Germline CDR1 is SNHLY and CDR2 is FYNNEI. The CDR3 spells CASSEKLRAGETQYF. For the CDR3, the DNA is TGTGCCAGCAGTGAAAAGTTGAGGGCGGGGGAGACCCAGTACTTC. The whole variable domain, filled in from reference TRBV2 and TRBJ2-5, reads EPEVTQTPSHQVTQMGQEVILRCVPISNHLYFYWYRQILGQKVEFLVSFYNNEISEKSEIFDDQFSVERPDGSNFTLKIRSTKLEDSAMYFCASSEKLRAGETQYFGPGTRLLVL.

This clonotype turned up a few times. The chain is built from TRBV14 and TRBJ2-5, with TRBD2 matching over 14 bases. CDR3 length: 17 amino acids. The trim removed 4 bases at V and 5 bases at J, leaving 9 bases unmatched. The germline gives CDR1 SGHDN, CDR2 FVKESK. CDR3 DNA: TGTGCCAGCAGCCTTGGGACTAGCGGGAGTATCAGGGAGACCCAGTACTTC. Residues: CASSLGTSGSIRETQYF.

The chain combines TRBV19 with TRBJ1-1; tentatively, D is TRBD1 (6 bases). Germline V gene lookup returns CDR1 LNHDA and CDR2 SQIVND (reference sequence). The CDR3 runs to 17 residues. V was trimmed by 3 bases and J by 1 base, leaving 18 bases between them. CDR3 in DNA: TGTGCCAGTAGTATTAGTAAATATGGGGGCCCGAACACTGAAGCTTTCTTT. Amino acids: CASSISKYGGPNTEAFF.

Concerning this clonotype itself: One end of the junction is discordant with germline, which a read error may explain. The J gene is TRBJ2-6, the V gene TRBV25-1, with D possibly TRBD1 on 5 matching bases. Germline V lookup: CDR1 MGHDK, CDR2 SYGVNS. The CDR3 has 14 amino acids. The chain's CDR3 is CTSSDSSGANVLTF. Here the CDR3 DNA reads TGTACCAGCAGTGACAGCTCTGGGGCCAACGTCCTGACTTTC.

The genes are TRBV7-9 and TRBJ2-3; no clear D. V lost 7 bases, J lost 4 bases, and 6 bases lay in between. The CDR3 consists of 11 residues. Looked up from germline, CDR1 is SEHNR and CDR2 is FQNEAQ (reference sequence). The CDR3 region has the DNA TGTGCCAGCACGGGCGCAGATACGCAGTATTTT. As protein: CASTGADTQYF.

This clonotype was detected many times. The V and J genes are TRBV2 and TRBJ1-1; D remains unclear. The V end was cut by 6 bases, the J end by 1 base, with 3 bases between. Germline V gene lookup returns CDR1 SNHLY and CDR2 FYNNEI. This CDR3 has 11 residues. The DNA of the CDR3 is TGTGCCAGCAGAGAGAACACTGAAGCTTTCTTT. Translation gives CASRENTEAFF. Full variable domain (remainder filled in from reference TRBV2 and TRBJ1-1): EPEVTQTPSHQVTQMGQEVILRCVPISNHLYFYWYRQILGQKVEFLVSFYNNEISEKSEIFDDQFSVERPDGSNFTLKIRSTKLEDSAMYFCASRENTEAFFGQGTRLTVV.

The count of this clonotype is one. V and J are TRBV18 and TRBJ1-5; TRBD1 is a possible D gene (6 bases). V lost 4 bases and J lost 6, with 10 bases in between. Germline-derived CDR1 and CDR2 are KGHSH and LQKENI. This CDR3 spans 13 amino acids. The CDR3 loop reads CASSQDRFQPQHF. CDR3 DNA sequence: TGTGCCAGCTCACAAGACAGGTTTCAGCCCCAGCATTTT.